Shown below are 26 T cell receptor beta chains from a single sample sequenced in a study of Ad26.COV2.S vaccination and SARS-CoV-2 variants. Only in-frame clones appear in the TCRdb table, and some are missing; sequencing was by immunoSEQ multiplex PCR. Here the sample spans 380,000 or so clones, about 87% being singletons. Documented treatment: 15 to 20 received Ad26.COV2.S at low or high dose, single or two shots; a few received placebo; per-sample allocation not given. All samples were drawn on day 63, counting from the first vaccine or placebo injection. The specimen was peripheral blood, collected in a trial of Ad26.COV2.S vaccine versus placebo. These receptors were obtained from a person aged 18-65 years who received the Ad26.COV2.S COVID-19 vaccine or a placebo.

The gene calls are TRBV19 and TRBJ2-5; tentatively, D is TRBD2 (5 bases). There are 15 residues in the CDR3. Trimming pared 5 bases from V and 3 bases from J, leaving 16 bases between. Germline V gene data show CDR1 as LNHDA and CDR2 as SQIVND (reference sequence). CDR3 nucleotide sequence: TGTGCCAGTAGTCTCGGACTTTACTCTGAAGAGACCCAGTACTTC. It codes for CASSLGLYSEETQYF.

V gene TRBV4-1 combines with J gene TRBJ2-1; D unclear. Germline V CDR1 and CDR2: MGHRA, YSYEKL. Trimming cost V 1 base and J 3 bases, with 13 bases left between them. This CDR3 has 16 amino acids. The CDR3 protein is CASSQVGRTVYNEQFF. DNA of the CDR3: TGCGCCAGCAGCCAAGTTGGGCGGACCGTCTACAATGAGCAGTTCTTC.

The chain joins TRBV5-5 to TRBJ1-1; no definite D call. Germline CDR1 is SGHKS and CDR2 is YYEKEE (reference sequence). The CDR3 is 15 residues long. The germline V and J ends were trimmed by 0 bases and 5 bases, with 14 bases remaining between them. The CDR3 protein is CASSLGARYGTEAFF. The CDR3 DNA is TGTGCCAGCAGCTTGGGGGCCCGCTATGGGACTGAAGCTTTCTTT.

This chain links TRBV19 with TRBJ1-5; D call uncertain. The germline CDR1 and CDR2 sequences are LNHDA and SQIVND (reference sequence). The V end was cut by 1 base, the J end by 2 bases, with 15 bases between. This CDR3 is 17 amino acids long. The CDR3 reads CASSIVIRKRGNQPQHF. CDR3 bases: TGTGCCAGTAGTATAGTTATCCGGAAACGAGGCAATCAGCCCCAGCATTTT.

V is TRBV5-6 and J is TRBJ2-5, with 8 bases identical to TRBD2. With 4 bases clipped from V and 2 bases from J, the junction kept 10 bases outside the gene matches. CDR3 length: 16 amino acids. Germline lookup yields CDR1 SGHDT and CDR2 YYEEEE. The CDR3 DNA is TGTGCCAGCAGCCACGCCGGGACTAGAGGGCAAGAGACCCAGTACTTC. This sequence encodes CASSHAGTRGQETQYF.

The chain uses TRBV10-3 and TRBJ1-5, with 7 bases identical to TRBD1. Germline V gene sequence: CDR1 ENHRY, CDR2 SYGVKD. Trimming cost V 4 bases and J 4 bases; bases outside gene matches: 4. This CDR3 is built from 14 residues. The CDR3 region is CAISAQGRNQPQHF. DNA for the CDR3: TGTGCCATCAGTGCACAGGGGAGGAATCAGCCCCAGCATTTT.

This rearrangement joins TRBV19 to TRBJ2-1, with TRBD1 matching 11 bases. CDR1 is LNHDA and CDR2 is SQIVND in the germline V gene (reference sequence). Trimming cost V 5 bases and J 9 bases; bases outside gene matches: 9. The CDR3 has 15 residues. CDR3 nucleotide sequence: TGTGCCAGTAGTCCCGGGACAGGGGGTTTGGGTGAGCAGTTCTTC. Encoded protein: CASSPGTGGLGEQFF.

This clone showed up just a few times. V and J are TRBV19 and TRBJ1-4; a possible D gene is TRBD1 (5 bases). The germline V gene has CDR1 LNHDA and CDR2 SQIVND (reference sequence). V lost 2 bases and J lost 6, with 19 bases in between. The CDR3 contains 17 residues. CDR3 DNA sequence: TGTGCCAGTAGTATATTGTGGGCGAAAAGGGACGATGAAAAACTGTTTTTT. Translated: CASSILWAKRDDEKLFF.

The chain uses TRBV19 and TRBJ1-5; D gene unclear. CDR1 is LNHDA, CDR2 SQIVND, per germline (reference sequence). This CDR3 has 12 residues. Trimming pared 7 bases from V and 7 bases from J, leaving 11 bases between. CDR3 bases: TGTGCCAGTACCTCCTACAAACAGCCCCAGCATTTT. Protein product: CASTSYKQPQHF.

This clone appeared a single time. The chain carries TRBV7-3 and TRBJ1-1; tentative D call: TRBD1 (6 bases). This CDR3 contains 15 residues. Germline V gives CDR1 SGHTA, CDR2 FQGTGA. V lost 0 bases and J 4 bases, leaving 12 bases between the germline ends. The DNA for the CDR3 is TGTGCCAGCAGCTTAACCGGGGGCGCCGGCACTGAAGCTTTCTTT. This codes for CASSLTGGAGTEAFF.

The chain combines TRBV27 with TRBJ2-3; TRBD1 matches at 8 bases. Germline trimming cut 6 bases from V and 13 bases from J; bases unmatched to any gene: 15. The germline V gene encodes CDR1 MNHEY and CDR2 SMNVEV (reference sequence). The CDR3 is 14 residues long. The CDR3 reads CASRRGQGSASEYF. The CDR3 region has the DNA TGTGCCAGCAGAAGAGGACAGGGAAGTGCCTCGGAGTATTTT.

This clone was counted a few times. This chain uses TRBV3-1 (or the pseudogene TRBV3-2) with TRBJ2-1; TRBD1 agrees at 8 bases. CDR1 and CDR2 (germline): LGHDT, YNNKEL (reference sequence). The CDR3 is 15 residues long. The V segment lost 4 bases and the J segment 8 bases; nucleotides outside the gene matches: 10. The chain's CDR3 is CASSPFLTGDDEQFF. The CDR3 nucleotides are TGTGCCAGCAGCCCTTTTTTGACAGGGGACGATGAGCAGTTCTTC.

This clone was counted a single time. The chain recombines TRBV27 with TRBJ2-1, with D tentatively TRBD2 (6 bases). The CDR3 is 17 residues long. Germline CDR1 is MNHEY and CDR2 is SMNVEV (reference sequence). The V end lost 6 bases, the J end lost 4 bases, and 22 bases lay between the germline ends. CDR3 amino acids: CASSPHDGTPTYNEQFF. CDR3 bases: TGTGCCAGCAGCCCCCACGACGGGACTCCTACTTACAATGAGCAGTTCTTC.

Of note for this clone: Within the sample, other DNA sequences also encode this same CDR3. The gene calls are TRBV6-5 and TRBJ2-7; TRBD1 matches at 7 bases. Germline values: CDR1 MNHEY, CDR2 SVGAGI. The V segment lost 9 bases and the J segment 2 bases; nucleotides outside the gene matches: 7. There are 13 residues in the CDR3. The CDR3 loop reads CASWTGLAYEQYF. CDR3 nucleotide sequence: TGTGCCAGTTGGACAGGTCTGGCCTACGAGCAGTACTTC.

The chain links TRBV12-3 or TRBV12-4 to TRBJ2-1; D is perhaps TRBD1 or TRBD2 (5 bases each). The CDR3 is 13 residues long. The germline V and J ends were trimmed by 1 base and 15 bases, with 16 bases remaining between them. For the CDR3, the DNA is TGTGCCAGCAGTTTAGTTGAGGGGCAGGTAGGGTTCTTC. Translated, it gives CASSLVEGQVGFF.

About this clone: Other DNA sequences in this sample translate to the same CDR3. This chain links TRBV4-3 with TRBJ1-1; no firm D call. The V gene lost 1 base and the J gene lost 0 bases, with 6 bases spanning the gap. The CDR3 extends over 14 amino acids. Germline values: CDR1 LGHNA, CDR2 YSLEER. CDR3 nucleotide sequence: TGCGCCAGCAGCCAAGGCCAAATGAACACTGAAGCTTTCTTT. It encodes CASSQGQMNTEAFF.

This clone was detected only a few times. J is TRBJ2-6 and V is TRBV6-6, with D uncertain. CDR1 and CDR2 (germline): MNHNY, SVGAGI (reference sequence). The CDR3 runs 14 residues. Trimming stripped 5 bases from V and 1 base from J, with 6 bases between. CDR3 sequence (DNA): TGTGCCAGCAGTGAGGCGTCTGGGGCCAACGTCCTGACTTTC. Its protein is CASSEASGANVLTF.

The chain carries TRBV7-6 and TRBJ2-7, with D unclear. With 1 base removed from V and 1 base from J, the gap between germline ends came to 8 bases. Per the germline V gene, CDR1 is SGHVS and CDR2 is FNYEAQ. This CDR3 has 14 residues. CDR3 loop: CASSLDPSSYEQYF. The CDR3 region has the DNA TGTGCCAGCAGCTTAGACCCCTCGTCCTACGAGCAGTACTTC.

The chain joins TRBV7-3 to TRBJ1-3, with D hard to call. The germline gives CDR1 SGHTA, CDR2 FQGTGA. Between the trimmed V and J ends, which lost 5 bases and 0 bases, there was a span of 8 bases. The CDR3 has 14 residues. The CDR3 bases are TGTGCCAGCAGCCTTCGAAACTCTGGAAACACCATATATTTT. Amino acids: CASSLRNSGNTIYF. The full variable domain, rest sourced from reference TRBV7-3 and TRBJ1-3, is GAGVSQTPSNKVTEKGKYVELRCDPISGHTALYWYRQSLGQGPEFLIYFQGTGAADDSGLPNDRFFAVRPEGSVSTLKIQRTERGDSAVYLCASSLRNSGNTIYFGEGSWLTVV.

This chain uses TRBV6-2 or TRBV6-3 with TRBJ2-7; tentatively, D is TRBD1 (6 bases). Germline CDR1 MNHEY, CDR2 SVGEGT. There are 15 residues in the CDR3. The ends were cut back, 1 base at V and 5 bases at J, with 15 bases in the middle. CDR3 in amino acids: CASSYFRDTSDEQYF. As DNA, the CDR3 is TGTGCCAGCAGTTACTTCCGGGACACCTCGGACGAGCAGTACTTC.

The J gene is TRBJ1-1, the V gene TRBV29-1; 12 bases line up with TRBD1. CDR1 and CDR2 from the germline V gene are SQVTM and ANQGSEA. J gave up 5 bases and V 7 bases, and 2 bases lay outside the gene matches. This CDR3 region has 12 residues. CDR3: CSGDRGHTEAFF. The CDR3 DNA is TGCAGCGGGGACAGGGGGCATACTGAAGCTTTCTTT.

This chain connects TRBV30 to TRBJ2-7, with unresolved D. V was cut by 3 bases and J by 3 bases, with 6 bases left in between. CDR3 length equals 11 residues. Germline-derived CDR1 and CDR2 are GTSNPN and SVGIG (reference sequence). DNA for the CDR3: TGTGCCTGGAGCGCTGTCTACGAGCAGTACTTC. Protein product: CAWSAVYEQYF.

This rearrangement joins TRBV7-9 to TRBJ2-1, with D maybe TRBD1 (5 bases). Germline CDR1 SEHNR, CDR2 FQNEAQ (reference sequence). Trimming took 3 bases from V and 10 from J, leaving 7 bases between them. The CDR3 is made up of 11 amino acids. Written as DNA, the CDR3 is TGTGCCAGCAGCTTGGGGCGAGAGCAGTTCTTC. Encoded protein: CASSLGREQFF.

The DNA for the CDR3 is TGTGCCAGCAGCGCGAGGACTAGCGGGGGTGGGGAGACCCAGTACTTC. Its protein is CASSARTSGGGETQYF. The chain couples TRBV11-1 to TRBJ2-5, with 13 bases lining up with TRBD2. The trim removed 5 bases at V and 5 bases at J, leaving 8 bases unmatched. Germline values: CDR1 SGHAT, CDR2 FQDESV (reference sequence). This CDR3 is built from 16 residues.

V gene TRBV7-2 combines with J gene TRBJ2-2; D ambiguous. CDR3 length equals 11 residues. Trimming shortened V by 6 bases and J by 8 bases, and 7 bases separated the two germline ends. Germline-derived CDR1 and CDR2 are SGHTA and FQGNSA. This chain's CDR3 is CASSSMGELFF. The CDR3 DNA follows: TGTGCCAGCAGTTCTATGGGGGAGCTGTTTTTT. Filled out from reference TRBV7-2 and TRBJ2-2, the complete variable domain reads GAGVSQSPSNKVTEKGKDVELRCDPISGHTALYWYRQSLGQGLEFLIYFQGNSAPDKSGLPSDRFSAERTGGSVSTLTIQRTQQEDSAVYLCASSSMGELFFGEGSRLTVL.

The chain employs TRBV2 and TRBJ2-1, with TRBD2 matching over 9 bases. CDR1 and CDR2 (germline): SNHLY, FYNNEI. V trimming: 8 bases; J trimming: 3 bases; junction bases outside the gene matches: 11. This CDR3 spans 16 amino acids. The CDR3 DNA reads as TGTGCCAGCGGGCTCAATAGCGGGAGATTCTACAATGAGCAGTTCTTC. It codes for CASGLNSGRFYNEQFF.